The rows below give T cell receptor beta chains drawn from one sample of a study of PD-1 blockade in mismatch repair-deficient tumors. TCRdb keeps only in-frame clones here, not all; method: immunoSEQ multiplex PCR. The sample contains some 27,000 clones, around 84% of which appear only once. The sequencing here drew on PBMCs, taken before pembrolizumab treatment. Every receptor here comes from an adult with mismatch repair-deficient cancer. Both conserved end residues are part of each CDR3.

v_gene	j_gene	CDR3aa
TRBV13	TRBJ1-6	CASSLERGSYNSPLHF
TRBV14	TRBJ2-1	CASSQDSPLLAGAQGEQFF
TRBV7-3	TRBJ2-7	CASSLYGRDYEQYF
TRBV19	TRBJ2-6	CASRGGTGAYISGANVLTF
TRBV19	TRBJ2-7	CASSSGTGYYEQYF
TRBV21-1	TRBJ1-2	CASSPRGGGQRLQGYTF
TRBV7-6	TRBJ2-1	CASSPRESEQFF
TRBV7-9	TRBJ2-5	CASSFKWAQETQYF
TRBV6-5	TRBJ1-5	CASVGQGGQPQHF
TRBV14	TRBJ1-1	CASSQGSRVSEAFF
TRBV2	TRBJ2-1	CASSREQGNEQFF
TRBV9	TRBJ1-1	CASSVGGDTEAFF
TRBV19	TRBJ1-2	CASTAGQGDYGYTF
TRBV7-6	TRBJ2-7	CASSSLTGTAEDEQYF
TRBV5-4	TRBJ2-1	CASSLAGVLRVNEQFF
TRBV7-3	TRBJ2-5	CASSLSSSRQETQYF
TRBV28	TRBJ2-7	CASNTPGHRGNYEQYF
TRBV6-1	TRBJ2-7	CASSEDRSLKYYEQYF
TRBV9	TRBJ1-1	CASSVVRGSAFF
TRBV5-1	TRBJ2-3	CASNRESTDTQYF
TRBV6-6	TRBJ2-7	CASSRLERTYEQYF
TRBV10-3	-	CAISESETSVYEQYF
TRBV9	TRBJ2-5	CASSRMGLAGAPVETQYF
TRBV15	TRBJ2-5	CATPGTVEGETQYF
TRBV5-1	TRBJ2-1	CASSLGLATNEQFF
TRBV29-1	TRBJ2-3	CSVPPQGMSTDTQYF
TRBV6-4	TRBJ2-5	CASSEASGYQETQYF